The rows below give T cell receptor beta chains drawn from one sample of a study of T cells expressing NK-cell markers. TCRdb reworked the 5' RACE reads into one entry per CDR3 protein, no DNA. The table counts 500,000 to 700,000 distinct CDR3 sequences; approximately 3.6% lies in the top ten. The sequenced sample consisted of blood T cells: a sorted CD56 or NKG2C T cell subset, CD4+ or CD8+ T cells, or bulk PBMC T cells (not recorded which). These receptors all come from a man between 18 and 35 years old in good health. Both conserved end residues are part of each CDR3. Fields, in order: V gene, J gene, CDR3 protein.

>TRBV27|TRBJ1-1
CASFKYRGDSGAFF
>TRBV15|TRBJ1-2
CATSTPLEAPNYGYTF
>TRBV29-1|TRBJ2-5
CSVEDLPGGLAETQYF
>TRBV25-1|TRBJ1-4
CASSPISGKLFF
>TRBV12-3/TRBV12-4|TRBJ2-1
CASSLRGQAHDEQFF
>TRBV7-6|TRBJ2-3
CASSPGLAGGPRTDTQYF
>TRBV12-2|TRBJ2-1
CASRSRGDRGYNEQFF
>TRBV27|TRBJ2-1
CASSLSGAKPNNEQFF
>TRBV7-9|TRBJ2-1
CASSPGPEDEQFF
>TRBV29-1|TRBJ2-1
CSVESSSNNNEQFF
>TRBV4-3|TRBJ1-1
CASSRLRATGAFF
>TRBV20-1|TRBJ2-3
CSASPARTDTQYF
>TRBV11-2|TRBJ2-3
CASSPRVRNGRDHTQYF
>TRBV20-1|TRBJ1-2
CSARDGTGKGLQYGYTF
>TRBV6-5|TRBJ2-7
CASSYSEPWAGGGSYEQYF
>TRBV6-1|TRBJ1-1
CASSEGGSSNTEAFF
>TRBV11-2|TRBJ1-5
CASSFGQVSFGEHQPQHF
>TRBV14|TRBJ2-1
CASSPVLAGGGEQFF
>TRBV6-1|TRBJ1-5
CASSAGDRATNQPQHF
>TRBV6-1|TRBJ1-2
CASSEAAARDGYTF
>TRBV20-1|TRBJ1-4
CSARGTGFFEKLFF
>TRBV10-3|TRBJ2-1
CAITPDSSYNEQFF
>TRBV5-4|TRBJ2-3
CASSKRDRGSGDTQYF
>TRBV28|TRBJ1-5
CASILSSGQGRDQPQHF
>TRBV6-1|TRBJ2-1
CASRGLRDLYNEQFF
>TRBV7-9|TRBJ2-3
CASSPGSDTQYF
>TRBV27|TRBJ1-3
CASSAYFSPSSGNTIYF
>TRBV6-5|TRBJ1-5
CASKVPGTNQPQHF
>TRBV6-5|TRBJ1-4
CASSHGDRMNEKLFF
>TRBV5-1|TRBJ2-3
CASSTGLAGEDTQYF
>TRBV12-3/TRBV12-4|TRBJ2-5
CASSLHGQAETQYF
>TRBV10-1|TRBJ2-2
CARRRGMNTGELFF
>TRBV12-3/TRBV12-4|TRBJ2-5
CASSLTSGARKETQYF
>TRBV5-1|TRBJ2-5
CASSLVTLQETQYF
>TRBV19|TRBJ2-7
CASSMSRTYYEQYF
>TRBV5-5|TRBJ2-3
CASSLAQGLRDTQYF
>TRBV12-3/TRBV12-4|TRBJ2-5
CASSPQGTEETQYF
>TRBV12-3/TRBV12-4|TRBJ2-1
CASSPAGIHNEQFF
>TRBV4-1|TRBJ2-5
CASSQERGVETQYF
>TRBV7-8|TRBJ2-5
CASSYRTGGETQYF